One sample yielded the 23 T cell receptor beta chains listed below, sequenced in a study of blood T cell repertoires in COVID-19. Assay used: immunoSEQ multiplex PCR; TCRdb lists only in-frame clones, some missing. The sample carries roughly 200,000 clones, approximately 88% recorded once. Sequenced material: peripheral blood. The receptors shown here come from a woman under 40 with acute or convalescent COVID-19.

About this clone: It may be a read error: a sequence one base away is much more abundant. The same CDR3 is also encoded by other DNA sequences in this sample. The rearrangement links TRBV16 to TRBJ1-1; 11 bases are a match to TRBD1. The CDR3 extends over 16 amino acids. The junction had 15 bases not matched to a gene; V was cut back by 4 bases and J by 11 bases. Germline assignment: CDR1 KGHSY and CDR2 FQNENV. The CDR3, as DNA: TGTGCCAGCAGCCTAGCCGAATGGACAGGGGGCGCGGATGCTTTCTTT. The encoded protein is CASSLAEWTGGADAFF. Variable domain in full (rest from reference TRBV16 and TRBJ1-1): GEEVAQTPKHLVRGEGQKAKLYCAPIKGHSYVFWYQQVLKNEFKFLISFQNENVFDETGMPKERFSAKCLPNSPCSLEIQATKLEDSAVYFCASSLAEWTGGADAFFGQGTRLTVV.

J is TRBJ2-1 and V is TRBV12-3 or TRBV12-4; tentatively, D is TRBD2 (5 bases). Trimming removed 3 bases from V and 10 bases from J, with 7 bases in between. This CDR3 contains 11 residues. In DNA form, the CDR3 reads TGTGCCAGCAGTTTTTGGAGGGAGCAGTTCTTC. Its translation is CASSFWREQFF.

The chain has TRBV2 and TRBJ1-1; 7 positions match TRBD1. The germline gives CDR1 SNHLY, CDR2 FYNNEI. The ends lost 5 bases at V and 12 bases at J; junction bases unmatched: 15. CDR3 size: 14 residues. The CDR3 protein is CASSQWKGDRGTFF. The DNA for the CDR3 is TGTGCCAGCAGTCAGTGGAAGGGGGACAGAGGAACTTTCTTT.

CDR3: CASSEPYQETQYF. CDR3 coding DNA: TGTGCCAGCAGCGAGCCGTACCAAGAGACCCAGTACTTC. The V call is TRBV9, the J call TRBJ2-5; no clear D. V shed 3 bases and J shed 0 bases, with 6 bases lying between them. The CDR3 runs 13 residues. Germline assignment: CDR1 SGDLS and CDR2 YYNGEE.

The chain uses TRBV5-1 and TRBJ1-4, with 8 nucleotides matching TRBD1. The CDR3 covers 14 residues. Germline CDR1 and CDR2: SGHRS and YFSETQ. V shed 3 bases, J shed 5 bases, and the junction held 3 bases outside the gene matches. CDR3 protein: CASSSQGANEKLFF. The DNA for the CDR3 is TGCGCCAGCAGCTCCCAGGGGGCAAATGAAAAACTGTTTTTT.

The chain recombines TRBV19 with TRBJ1-1; D might be TRBD1 (5 bases). V lost 1 base to trimming and J lost 11 bases, with 8 bases between them. The CDR3 consists of 11 residues. The germline V gene has CDR1 LNHDA and CDR2 SQIVND (reference sequence). The CDR3 protein is CASSIARDAFF. The CDR3 DNA is TGTGCCAGTAGTATAGCCAGGGATGCTTTCTTT. Based on the CDR3 plus reference TRBV19 and TRBJ1-1, the full variable domain is DGGITQSPKYLFRKEGQNVTLSCEQNLNHDAMYWYRQDPGQGLRLIYYSQIVNDFQKGDIAEGYSVSREKKESFPLTVTSAQKNPTAFYLCASSIARDAFFGQGTRLTVV.

V and J are TRBV7-8 and TRBJ2-1; no clear D gene. The CDR3 loop spans 13 amino acids. V was trimmed by 2 bases and J by 13 bases, leaving 15 bases between them. Germline assignment: CDR1 SGHVS and CDR2 FQNEAQ. The CDR3: CASSLILRQEQFF. The CDR3 DNA reads as TGTGCCAGCAGCTTAATACTTCGGCAGGAACAGTTCTTC.

The chain links TRBV7-9 to TRBJ2-1; TRBD2 might be the D (5 bases). V lost 5 bases, J lost 0 bases, and 20 bases lay in between. The CDR3 is 18 amino acids. Germline CDR1 reads SEHNR; CDR2 reads FQNEAQ (reference sequence). The CDR3 sequence is CASSHIGSGMSSYNEQFF. The CDR3 bases are TGTGCCAGCAGCCATATTGGAAGCGGAATGAGCTCCTACAATGAGCAGTTCTTC.

This rearrangement joins TRBV18 to TRBJ2-2; 9 bases agree with TRBD2. The CDR3 covers 16 residues. The germline V gene has CDR1 KGHSH and CDR2 LQKENI. With V trimmed by 5 bases and J by 7 bases, 11 bases remained unmatched. CDR3 sequence (DNA): TGTGCCAGCTCATTACAAGCGGGAGGCGGCGGCGGGGAGCTGTTTTTT. It translates to CASSLQAGGGGGELFF.

The rearrangement joins TRBV29-1 to TRBJ1-1; 8 bases are a match to TRBD1. Per the germline V gene, CDR1 is SQVTM and CDR2 is ANQGSEA. The CDR3 is made up of 13 amino acids. V shed 6 bases, J shed 9 bases, and the junction held 12 bases outside the gene matches. The CDR3 DNA follows: TGCAGCGTGACAGGGGACCACCGTTTCCAAGCTTTCTTT. The encoded protein is CSVTGDHRFQAFF.

The V and J genes are TRBV30 and TRBJ2-4, with a possible D match to TRBD1 (5 bases). Germline-derived CDR1 and CDR2 are GTSNPN and SVGIG (reference sequence). The CDR3 has 14 amino acids. Trimming pared 5 bases from V and 0 bases from J, leaving 11 bases between. CDR3 in amino acids: CAWGIQGAKNIQYF. The CDR3 region has the DNA TGTGCCTGGGGGATTCAGGGAGCCAAAAACATTCAGTACTTC.

The CDR3 protein is CASSPGSREQYF. The CDR3 nucleotides are TGTGCCAGCTCGCCGGGATCGAGGGAGCAGTACTTC. The chain couples TRBV18 to TRBJ2-7; possible D gene TRBD2, 5 bases. CDR1 is KGHSH, CDR2 LQKENI, per germline. The CDR3 has 12 amino acids. The V and J ends lost 6 bases and 7 bases respectively, with 13 bases between them.

This clone was detected only a few times. CDR3 region: CASSQETRFNYGYTF. In DNA form, the CDR3 reads TGCGCCAGCAGCCAAGAAACCAGGTTTAACTATGGCTACACCTTC. This rearrangement joins TRBV4-1 to TRBJ1-2; D remains unclear. Germline V gene sequence: CDR1 MGHRA, CDR2 YSYEKL. Trimming removed 0 bases at V and 1 base at J, with 9 bases between. The CDR3 has 15 residues.

This clone was counted between two and nine times. The chain has TRBV3-1 (or the pseudogene TRBV3-2) and TRBJ2-7; 9 nucleotides match TRBD2. The CDR3 length is 15 residues. Per germline, CDR1 LGHDT and CDR2 YNNKEL (reference sequence). V shed 0 bases and J 5 bases; nucleotides not matched to a gene: 5. CDR3: CASSQDGTSRDEQYF. CDR3 nucleotides: TGTGCCAGCAGCCAAGACGGGACTAGCCGGGACGAGCAGTACTTC.

The rearrangement uses TRBV9 and TRBJ2-2; tentative D call: TRBD2 (5 bases). The CDR3 is 12 residues long. The germline V gene encodes CDR1 SGDLS and CDR2 YYNGEE. Trimming stripped 2 bases from V and 8 bases from J, with 7 bases between. The CDR3 DNA is TGTGCCAGCAGCGTGAGCGGAGGGGAGCTGTTTTTT. Protein: CASSVSGGELFF.

In this sample, this clone turned up a few times. The rearrangement links TRBV5-1 to TRBJ2-7, with 7 nucleotides matching TRBD1. Germline V gene sequence: CDR1 SGHRS, CDR2 YFSETQ. The CDR3 loop spans 15 amino acids. Trimming at V came to 4 bases and at J to 7 bases, leaving 14 bases not matched to a gene. The CDR3 region has the DNA TGCGCCAGCAGCCCGGGACAGACCCTTGGGGGTGAGCAGTACTTC. Translation gives CASSPGQTLGGEQYF.

This chain joins TRBV19 and TRBJ1-1; D might be TRBD1 (5 bases). Trimming cost V 6 bases and J 4 bases, with 15 bases left between them. The CDR3 has 14 residues. The germline CDR1 and CDR2 sequences are LNHDA and SQIVND (reference sequence). The CDR3 coding sequence is TGTGCCAGTAGCCCCAGGTGGAGGGGCACTGAAGCTTTCTTT. Translated: CASSPRWRGTEAFF.

The chain carries TRBV5-1 and TRBJ2-5, with D hard to call. Deletions cut 4 bases from V and 6 bases from J, with 16 bases between. This CDR3 contains 14 residues. The germline CDR1 and CDR2 sequences are SGHRS and YFSETQ. The CDR3 reads CASSPIARPQTQYF. CDR3 nucleotides: TGCGCCAGCAGCCCTATAGCCCGCCCCCAGACCCAGTACTTC.

The chain is built from TRBV5-6 and TRBJ1-6; 8 bases map to TRBD1. J lost 7 bases, V lost 0 bases, and 0 bases had no gene match. CDR1 and CDR2 from the germline V gene are SGHDT and YYEEEE. The CDR3 runs to 14 residues. CDR3 region: CASSLGQGNSPLHF. The DNA of the CDR3 is TGTGCCAGCAGCTTGGGACAGGGGAATTCACCCCTCCACTTT.

This chain uses TRBV7-2 with TRBJ1-3; unclear D gene. Germline loops: CDR1 SGHTA, CDR2 FQGNSA. V was shortened by 5 bases and J by 3 bases, with 5 bases between the two germline ends. The CDR3 has 12 amino acids. CDR3: CASSALGNTIYF. The CDR3 region has the DNA TGTGCCAGCAGCGCGCTTGGAAACACCATATATTTT. Variable domain in full (rest from reference TRBV7-2 and TRBJ1-3): GAGVSQSPSNKVTEKGKDVELRCDPISGHTALYWYRQSLGQGLEFLIYFQGNSAPDKSGLPSDRFSAERTGGSVSTLTIQRTQQEDSAVYLCASSALGNTIYFGEGSWLTVV.

This chain links TRBV6-6 with TRBJ2-1; TRBD2 aligns across 12 bases. The CDR3 runs 15 residues. Germline V gene lookup returns CDR1 MNHNY and CDR2 SVGAGI (reference sequence). With 2 bases clipped from V and 10 bases from J, the junction kept 6 bases outside the gene matches. The CDR3 here is CASSYALAGGQEQFF. CDR3 DNA sequence: TGTGCCAGCAGTTACGCTCTAGCGGGAGGGCAGGAGCAGTTCTTC.

The rearrangement links TRBV5-1 to TRBJ1-6, with TRBD1 matching 10 bases. Trimming cost V 4 bases and J 5 bases; bases outside gene matches: 3. Germline CDR1 is SGHRS and CDR2 is YFSETQ. The CDR3 consists of 15 residues. The CDR3 DNA sequence: TGCGCCAGCAGCCCTGGGACAGGGGATAATTCACCCCTCCACTTT. This sequence encodes CASSPGTGDNSPLHF. Based on the CDR3 plus reference TRBV5-1 and TRBJ1-6, the full variable domain is KAGVTQTPRYLIKTRGQQVTLSCSPISGHRSVSWYQQTPGQGLQFLFEYFSETQRNKGNFPGRFSGRQFSNSRSEMNVSTLELGDSALYLCASSPGTGDNSPLHFGNGTRLTVT.

The chain uses TRBV5-1 and TRBJ2-3; possible D gene TRBD2, 6 bases. Per germline, CDR1 SGHRS and CDR2 YFSETQ. V was pared by 0 bases and J by 5 bases, with 7 bases between. The length of the CDR3 is 13 residues. CDR3 DNA sequence: TGCGCCAGCAGCTTGGCGGGAGTAGATACGCAGTATTTT. As protein: CASSLAGVDTQYF.